A selection of T cell receptor beta chains follows, all from one sample in a study of T cells after posttransplantation cyclophosphamide. Clones were sequenced by immunoSEQ multiplex PCR, and TCRdb holds only the in-frame ones, with some missing. The profile covers about 15,000 clones, with around 94% appearing a single time and roughly 0.28% taken by the ten largest. The sample consisted of naive CD4+ T cells sorted from blood. These receptors were taken from a woman in her forties or fifties in good health and a related stem cell transplant donor. Each CDR3 is given with its conserved first and last residue. A D gene is named only where the DNA matches it firmly. Clone size is shown for a subset of rows, as once, few, many or a class of expanded clone.

abundance	j_gene	v_gene	len	d_gene	CDR3nt	CDR3aa
-	TRBJ2-7	TRBV18	16	-	TGTGCCAGCTCACCGGGGAGCTCACCACGACCGTACGAGCAGTACTTC	CASSPGSSPRPYEQYF
-	TRBJ2-5	TRBV7-3	13	-	TGTGCCAGCAGCTTCCGGGTCCAAGAGACCCAGTACTTC	CASSFRVQETQYF
-	TRBJ2-2	TRBV7-9	14	TRBD1	TGTGCCAGCAGGCAGACAGGGCTCACCGGGGAGCTGTTTTTT	CASRQTGLTGELFF
once	TRBJ1-1	TRBV11-2	16	-	TGTGCCAGCAGCCCCAACCAGGGGTTGATGAACACTGAAGCTTTCTTT	CASSPNQGLMNTEAFF
-	TRBJ2-1	TRBV21-1	17	-	TGTGCCAGCAGCAAAGTCTCGAGGATCAGTACTGTCAATGAGCAGTTCTTC	CASSKVSRISTVNEQFF
-	TRBJ1-4	TRBV7-2	15	TRBD1	TGTGCCAGCAGCCTCATGGGACAGGAGGATGAAAAACTGTTTTTT	CASSLMGQEDEKLFF
-	TRBJ2-3	TRBV11-2	13	TRBD2	TGTGCCAGCATTAGCGGGAGGGCAGATACGCAGTATTTT	CASISGRADTQYF
-	TRBJ1-5	TRBV6-5	15	-	TGTGCCAGCATGCCTGGAGGCCAGAGCAATCAGCCCCAGCATTTT	CASMPGGQSNQPQHF
-	TRBJ1-2	TRBV28	11	-	TGTGCCAGCAGTCTAAACTATGGCTACACCTTC	CASSLNYGYTF
once	TRBJ1-6	TRBV10-3	15	-	TGTGCCATCAGTGAGCGGAGCTCCTATAATTCACCCCTCCACTTT	CAISERSSYNSPLHF
-	TRBJ2-3	TRBV7-6	16	-	TGTGCCAGCAGCTTAGCTGGTTTATCTCCCCTGGAGCCGCAGTATTTT	CASSLAGLSPLEPQYF
-	TRBJ2-7	TRBV5-1	16	TRBD2	TGCGCCAGCAGACCGGTCGTGAGCGGGAGCGGGTACGAGCAGTACTTC	CASRPVVSGSGYEQYF
-	TRBJ2-1	TRBV7-3	14	TRBD2	TGTGCCAGCAGCTTACCTGGGACTAGCGGGAGTCAATTCTTC	CASSLPGTSGSQFF
-	TRBJ2-2	TRBV2	16	-	TGTGCCAGCAGTGAAAGGCAGGGATCGAACACCGGGGAGCTGTTTTTT	CASSERQGSNTGELFF